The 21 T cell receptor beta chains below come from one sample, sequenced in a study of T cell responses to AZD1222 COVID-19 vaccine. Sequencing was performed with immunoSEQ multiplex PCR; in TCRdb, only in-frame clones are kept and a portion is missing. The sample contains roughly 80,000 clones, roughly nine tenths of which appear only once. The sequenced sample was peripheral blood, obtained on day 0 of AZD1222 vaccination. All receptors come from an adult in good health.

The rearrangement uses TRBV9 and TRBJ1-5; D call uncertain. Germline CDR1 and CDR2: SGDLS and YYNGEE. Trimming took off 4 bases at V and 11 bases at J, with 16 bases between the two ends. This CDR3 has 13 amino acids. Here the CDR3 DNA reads TGTGCCAGCAGCCTCCAGGCGGCCCGGGCCCAGCATTTT. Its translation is CASSLQAARAQHF.

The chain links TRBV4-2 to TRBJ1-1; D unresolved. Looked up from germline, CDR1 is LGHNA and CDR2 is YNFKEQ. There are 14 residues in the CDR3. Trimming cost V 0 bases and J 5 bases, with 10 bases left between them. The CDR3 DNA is TGTGCCAGCAGCCAAGATCCGACGGAGACTGAAGCTTTCTTT. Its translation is CASSQDPTETEAFF.

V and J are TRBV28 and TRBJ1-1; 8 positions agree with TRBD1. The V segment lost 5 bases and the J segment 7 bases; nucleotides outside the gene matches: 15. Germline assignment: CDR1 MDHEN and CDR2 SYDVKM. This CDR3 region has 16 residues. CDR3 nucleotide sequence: TGTGCCAGCAGTGCCATCGCCAGGGGGCTTAAAGGTGAAGCTTTCTTT. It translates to CASSAIARGLKGEAFF.

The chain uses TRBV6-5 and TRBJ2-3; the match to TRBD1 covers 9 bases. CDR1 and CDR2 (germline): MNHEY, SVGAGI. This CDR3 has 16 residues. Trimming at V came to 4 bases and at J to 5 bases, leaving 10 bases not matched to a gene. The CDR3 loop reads CASSSEPGTGQDTQYF. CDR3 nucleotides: TGTGCCAGCAGTTCCGAGCCCGGGACAGGGCAAGATACGCAGTATTTT.

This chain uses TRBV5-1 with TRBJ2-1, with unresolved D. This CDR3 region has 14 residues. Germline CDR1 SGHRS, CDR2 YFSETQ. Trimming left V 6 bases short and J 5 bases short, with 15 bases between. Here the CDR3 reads CASTTSAPNNEQFF. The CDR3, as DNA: TGCGCCAGCACTACGAGCGCCCCCAACAATGAGCAGTTCTTC.

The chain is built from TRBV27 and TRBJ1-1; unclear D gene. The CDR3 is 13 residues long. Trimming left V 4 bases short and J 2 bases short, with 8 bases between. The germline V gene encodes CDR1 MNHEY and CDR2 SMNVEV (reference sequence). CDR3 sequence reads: CASSWTANTEAFF. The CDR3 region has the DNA TGTGCCAGCAGTTGGACGGCCAACACTGAAGCTTTCTTT.

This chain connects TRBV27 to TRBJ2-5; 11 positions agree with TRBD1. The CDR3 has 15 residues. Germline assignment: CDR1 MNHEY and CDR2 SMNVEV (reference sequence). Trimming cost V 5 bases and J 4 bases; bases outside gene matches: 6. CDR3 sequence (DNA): TGTGCCAGCAGTACTCCCGGGACAGGGGGAGAGACCCAGTACTTC. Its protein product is CASSTPGTGGETQYF.

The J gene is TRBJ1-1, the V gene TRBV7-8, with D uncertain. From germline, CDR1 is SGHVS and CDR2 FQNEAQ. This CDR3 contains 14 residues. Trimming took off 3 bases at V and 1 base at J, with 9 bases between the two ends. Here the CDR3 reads CASSLGNGNTEAFF. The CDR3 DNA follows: TGTGCCAGCAGCTTGGGGAACGGGAACACTGAAGCTTTCTTT.

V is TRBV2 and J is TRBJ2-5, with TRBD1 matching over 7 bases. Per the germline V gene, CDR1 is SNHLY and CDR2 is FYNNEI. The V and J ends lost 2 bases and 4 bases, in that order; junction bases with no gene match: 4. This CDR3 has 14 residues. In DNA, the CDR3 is TGTGCCAGCAGTGAACAGGGGGTAGTAGAGACCCAGTACTTC. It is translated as CASSEQGVVETQYF.

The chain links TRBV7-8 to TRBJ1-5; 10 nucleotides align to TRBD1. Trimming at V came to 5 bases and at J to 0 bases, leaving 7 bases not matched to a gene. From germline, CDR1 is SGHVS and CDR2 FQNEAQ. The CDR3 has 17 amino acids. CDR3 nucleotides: TGTGCCAGCAGCCGCGGGACAGGGGCTTATAGCAATCAGCCCCAGCATTTT. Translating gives CASSRGTGAYSNQPQHF.

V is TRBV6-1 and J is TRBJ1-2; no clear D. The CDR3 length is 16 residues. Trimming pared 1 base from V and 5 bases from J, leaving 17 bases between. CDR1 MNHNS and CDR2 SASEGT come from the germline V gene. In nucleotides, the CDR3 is TGTGCCAGCAGTGAAGACGTCTTACCCAAAGGGTATGGCTACACCTTC. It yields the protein CASSEDVLPKGYGYTF.

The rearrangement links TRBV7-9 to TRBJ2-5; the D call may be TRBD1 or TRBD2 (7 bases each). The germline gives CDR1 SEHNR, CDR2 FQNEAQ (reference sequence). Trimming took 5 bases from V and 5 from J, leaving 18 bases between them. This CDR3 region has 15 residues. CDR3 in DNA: TGTGCCAGCAGCCCAGGGGGGGTGTTTGCGGAGACCCAGTACTTC. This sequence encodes CASSPGGVFAETQYF.

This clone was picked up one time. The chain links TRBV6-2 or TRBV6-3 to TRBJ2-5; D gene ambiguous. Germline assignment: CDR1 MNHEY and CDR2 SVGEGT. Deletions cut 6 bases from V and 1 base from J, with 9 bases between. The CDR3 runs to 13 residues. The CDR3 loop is CASSRHAQETQYF. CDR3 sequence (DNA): TGTGCCAGCAGCCGACATGCCCAAGAGACCCAGTACTTC.

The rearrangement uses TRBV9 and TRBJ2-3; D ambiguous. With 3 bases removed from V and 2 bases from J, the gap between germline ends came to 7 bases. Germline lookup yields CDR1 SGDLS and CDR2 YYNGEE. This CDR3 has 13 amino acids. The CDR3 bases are TGTGCCAGCAGCGGAGGAACCACAGATACGCAGTATTTT. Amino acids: CASSGGTTDTQYF.

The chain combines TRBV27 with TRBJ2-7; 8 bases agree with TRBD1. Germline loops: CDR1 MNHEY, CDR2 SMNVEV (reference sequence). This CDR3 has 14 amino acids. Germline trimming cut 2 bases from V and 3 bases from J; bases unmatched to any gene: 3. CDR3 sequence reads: CASSLIQGVYEQYF. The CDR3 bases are TGTGCCAGCAGTTTAATACAGGGGGTCTACGAGCAGTACTTC.

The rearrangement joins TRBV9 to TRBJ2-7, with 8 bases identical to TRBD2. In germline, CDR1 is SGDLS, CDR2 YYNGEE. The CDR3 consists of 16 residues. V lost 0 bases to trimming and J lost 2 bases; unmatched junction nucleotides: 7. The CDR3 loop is CASSVDPGGLAYEQYF. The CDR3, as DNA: TGTGCCAGCAGCGTAGACCCGGGGGGGCTTGCCTACGAGCAGTACTTC.

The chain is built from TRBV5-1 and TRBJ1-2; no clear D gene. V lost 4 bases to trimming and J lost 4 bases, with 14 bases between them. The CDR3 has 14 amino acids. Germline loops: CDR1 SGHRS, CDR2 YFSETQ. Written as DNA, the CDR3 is TGCGCCAGCAGCGCGGATTCGGATGGCTATGGCTACACCTTC. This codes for CASSADSDGYGYTF. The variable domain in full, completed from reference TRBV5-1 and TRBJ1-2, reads KAGVTQTPRYLIKTRGQQVTLSCSPISGHRSVSWYQQTPGQGLQFLFEYFSETQRNKGNFPGRFSGRQFSNSRSEMNVSTLELGDSALYLCASSADSDGYGYTFGSGTRLTVV.

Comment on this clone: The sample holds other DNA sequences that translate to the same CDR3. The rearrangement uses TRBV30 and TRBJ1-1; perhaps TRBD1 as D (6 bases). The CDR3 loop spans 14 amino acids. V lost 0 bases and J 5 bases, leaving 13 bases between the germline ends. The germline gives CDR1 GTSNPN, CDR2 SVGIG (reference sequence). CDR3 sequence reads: CAWSVGRGRTEAFF. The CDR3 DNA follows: TGTGCCTGGAGTGTAGGCAGGGGCAGGACTGAAGCTTTCTTT. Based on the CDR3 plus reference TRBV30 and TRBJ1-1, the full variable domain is SQTIHQWPATLVQPVGSPLSLECTVEGTSNPNLYWYRQAAGRGLQLLFYSVGIGQISSEVPQNLSASRPQDRQFILSSKKLLLSDSGFYLCAWSVGRGRTEAFFGQGTRLTVV.

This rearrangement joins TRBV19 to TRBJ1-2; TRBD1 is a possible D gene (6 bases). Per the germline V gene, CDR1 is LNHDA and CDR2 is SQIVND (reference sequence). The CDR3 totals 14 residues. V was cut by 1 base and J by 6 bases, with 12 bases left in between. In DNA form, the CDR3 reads TGTGCCAGTAGTATAGCCTGGGGGGGCAATGGCTACACCTTC. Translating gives CASSIAWGGNGYTF.

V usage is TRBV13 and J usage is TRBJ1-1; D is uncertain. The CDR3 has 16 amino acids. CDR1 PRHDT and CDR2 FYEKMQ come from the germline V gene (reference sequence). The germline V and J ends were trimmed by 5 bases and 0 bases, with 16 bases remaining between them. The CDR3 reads CASSRRGGPMNTEAFF. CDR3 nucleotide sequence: TGTGCCAGCAGCAGGAGAGGAGGGCCGATGAACACTGAAGCTTTCTTT.

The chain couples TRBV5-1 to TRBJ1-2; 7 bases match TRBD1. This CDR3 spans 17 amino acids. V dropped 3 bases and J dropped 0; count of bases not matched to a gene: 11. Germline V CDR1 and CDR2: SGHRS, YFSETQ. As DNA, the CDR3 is TGCGCCAGCAGCTGGGACCCCCGACAGGGCGCTAACTATGGCTACACCTTC. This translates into CASSWDPRQGANYGYTF.